This entry concerns a single TCR beta chain. Its antigen is unknown. Profiling relied on immunoSEQ multiplex PCR, and the TCRdb table lists in-frame clones only, not all of them. This sample has 25,000 to 30,000 clones, with approximately 70% found just once. This sample was included in a study of vaccination effects on CD4 cells after COVID-19. Points from the study as a whole: Common cold coronavirus cross-reactivity was shown by only 1 of 255 vaccine-induced clones in healthy vaccinees.

ViraFEST used viral peptide pools to expand antigen-specific CD4+ T cells before sequencing. Culture proceeded for 10 days, and CD4+ T cells were then isolated. The cohort was immunized with two doses of either the BNT162b2 or mRNA-1273 vaccine. Vaccine recipients had no previous SARS-CoV-2 infection; their nucleocapsid antibodies were negative. The receptor comes from a human donor who received a COVID-19 vaccine. The material was CD4+ T cells from PBMCs cultured with HCoV-229E spike peptides, obtained after COVID-19 vaccination.

The CDR3 protein is CASSLVGEKGSGHQPQHF. DNA for the CDR3: TGTGCCAGCAGCTTAGTAGGTGAGAAGGGGTCAGGACATCAGCCCCAGCATTTT. The rearrangement joins TRBV7-9 to TRBJ1-5, with a tentative D call TRBD1 (5 bases). Trimming cost V 1 base and J 5 bases, with 21 bases left between them. The germline V gene has CDR1 SEHNR and CDR2 FQNEAQ (reference sequence). This CDR3 spans 18 amino acids.